One and the same sample provided the 8 T cell receptor beta chains below, sequenced in a study of identical twins. MiXCR was run by TCRdb on the 5' RACE reads, yielding one entry per CDR3 protein. The profile shows roughly 700,000 distinct CDR3 sequences, over 8.5% of them singletons. The sample was also linked to a second study, of yellow fever vaccine responses in identical twins.

Source material: PBMCs. These receptors all stem from a woman under 30 in good health.

J is TRBJ2-1 and V is TRBV2; TRBD1 matches at 9 bases. There are 15 residues in the CDR3. Germline V CDR1 and CDR2: SNHLY, FYNNEI. Germline trimming cut 6 bases from V and 7 bases from J; bases unmatched to any gene: 10. The CDR3 is CASSNTGTGRNEQFF. The CDR3, as DNA: TGTGCCAGCAGCAACACCGGGACAGGGCGGAATGAGCAGTTCTTC.

The rearrangement uses TRBV4-3 and TRBJ1-5; D is unclear. CDR1 LGHNA and CDR2 YSLEER come from the germline V gene. The CDR3 totals 13 residues. V was cut by 0 bases and J by 5 bases, with 5 bases left in between. CDR3 residues: CASSQDSYQPQHF. CDR3 DNA: TGCGCCAGCAGCCAAGATTCCTATCAGCCCCAGCATTTT.

The sample holds a few counts of this clonotype. V gene TRBV5-1 combines with J gene TRBJ1-1; D ambiguous. Germline CDR1 SGHRS, CDR2 YFSETQ. Trimming shortened V by 4 bases and J by 2 bases, and 9 bases separated the two germline ends. The CDR3 runs 13 residues. Here the CDR3 reads CASSPYDNTEAFF. The CDR3 DNA is TGCGCCAGCAGCCCGTATGATAACACTGAAGCTTTCTTT.

Concerning this clonotype itself: This may arise from a read error, as a much more abundant clone is one base away. The chain joins TRBV20-1 to TRBJ2-2, with TRBD2 as a possible D gene (5 bases). From germline, CDR1 is DFQATT and CDR2 SNEGSKA (reference sequence). The CDR3 contains 15 residues. DNA of the CDR3: TGCGGTGCTAGAGACTGGACTGTTTCCACCGGGGAGCTGTTTTTT. Its protein is CGARDWTVSTGELFF.

This clonotype was observed a handful of times. This chain uses TRBV7-9 with TRBJ2-3; 7 bases map to TRBD2. The V segment lost 5 bases and the J segment 2 bases; nucleotides outside the gene matches: 7. Germline V CDR1 and CDR2: SEHNR, FQNEAQ (reference sequence). The CDR3 is 15 residues long. CDR3 in DNA: TGTGCCAGCAGCCCTCGGGGGGAGAACACAGATACGCAGTATTTT. Amino acid sequence: CASSPRGENTDTQYF. Using reference TRBV7-9 and TRBJ2-3 for the parts outside the CDR3, the full variable domain is DTGVSQNPRHKITKRGQNVTFRCDPISEHNRLYWYRQTLGQGPEFLTYFQNEAQLEKSRLLSDRFSAERPKGSFSTLEIQRTEQGDSAMYLCASSPRGENTDTQYFGPGTRLTVL.

This clonotype was counted ten times or more. V usage is TRBV11-2 and J usage is TRBJ2-5; 10 bases fit TRBD2. The junction had 2 bases not matched to a gene; V was cut back by 5 bases and J by 2 bases. The germline V gene encodes CDR1 SGHAT and CDR2 FQNNGV. This CDR3 spans 14 amino acids. CDR3 sequence: CASSPSGGQETQYF. CDR3 nucleotide sequence: TGTGCCAGCAGCCCTAGCGGGGGTCAAGAGACCCAGTACTTC. Full variable domain (rest looked up from reference TRBV11-2 and TRBJ2-5): EAGVAQSPRYKIIEKRQSVAFWCNPISGHATLYWYQQILGQGPKLLIQFQNNGVVDDSQLPKDRFSAERLKGVDSTLKIQPAKLEDSAVYLCASSPSGGQETQYFGPGTRLLVL.

This clonotype was counted at least ten times. The chain uses TRBV29-1 and TRBJ2-1; 11 nucleotides line up with TRBD1. This CDR3 is 17 amino acids long. The V segment lost 6 bases and the J segment 6 bases; nucleotides outside the gene matches: 16. The germline V gene encodes CDR1 SQVTM and CDR2 ANQGSEA. This chain's CDR3 is CSVLNFPGQGAVNEQFF. CDR3 bases: TGCAGCGTCCTGAATTTTCCCGGACAGGGGGCAGTCAATGAGCAGTTCTTC.

This clonotype was picked up a small number of times. The CDR3 DNA reads TGTGCCAGCAGCCAATTTCCTTCACAGGGGGCAGAGACCCAGTACTTC. The encoded protein is CASSQFPSQGAETQYF. The chain has TRBV3-1 and TRBJ2-5, with 9 bases fitting TRBD1. V shed 2 bases and J 4 bases; nucleotides not matched to a gene: 8. The CDR3 is 16 residues long. Germline-derived CDR1 and CDR2 are LGHDT and YNNKEL (reference sequence).